These 24 T cell receptor beta chains share one sample of origin, sequenced in a study of cytomegalovirus exposure and HLA in healthy donors. Only in-frame clones appear in the TCRdb table, and some are missing; sequencing was by immunoSEQ multiplex PCR. Seen here are over 70,000 clones, 90% to 95% observed once, and the top ten hold roughly 0.63%. Sequencing was done on a sample of PBMCs. All receptors come from a woman under 30 in good health and CMV-seronegative.

The chain has TRBV19 and TRBJ1-1, with 7 nucleotides matching TRBD1. The V gene end was trimmed by 7 bases and the J gene end by 4 bases; junction bases not matched to a gene: 6. The CDR3 contains 13 residues. Germline assignment: CDR1 LNHDA and CDR2 SQIVND (reference sequence). Here the CDR3 reads CASIADRPTEAFF. In DNA form, the CDR3 reads TGTGCCAGTATTGCGGACAGGCCCACTGAAGCTTTCTTT.

V and J are TRBV7-2 and TRBJ2-7, with 9 bases fitting TRBD2. The junction had 8 bases not matched to a gene; V was cut back by 3 bases and J by 5 bases. This CDR3 is 15 amino acids long. Looked up from germline, CDR1 is SGHTA and CDR2 is FQGNSA. CDR3 region: CASSFLAGVLNEQYF. The CDR3 region has the DNA TGTGCCAGCAGCTTCTTAGCGGGGGTCCTTAACGAGCAGTACTTC.

The chain combines TRBV9 with TRBJ2-3, with 8 bases that match TRBD1. V shed 10 bases, J shed 2 bases, and the junction held 27 bases outside the gene matches. The CDR3 length is 20 residues. Germline V CDR1 and CDR2: SGDLS, YYNGEE. The CDR3 here is CAAYTTRQGPLIIITDTQYF. The DNA for the CDR3 is TGTGCCGCCTACACCACCAGACAGGGGCCGCTCATAATTATCACAGATACGCAGTATTTT.

This clone showed up just a few times. The V gene is TRBV6-4, the J gene TRBJ2-2; perhaps TRBD1 as D (5 bases). Germline V gene data show CDR1 as MRHNA and CDR2 as SNTAGT. This CDR3 is 13 amino acids long. V was cut by 4 bases and J by 7 bases, with 10 bases left in between. The CDR3: CASSAREGGELFF. In DNA, the CDR3 is TGTGCCAGCAGTGCCAGGGAAGGCGGGGAGCTGTTTTTT.

This clone was detected once. The chain couples TRBV7-9 to TRBJ1-2; unclear D gene. Germline CDR1 and CDR2: SEHNR and FQNEAQ (reference sequence). CDR3 length: 14 residues. Trimming took off 4 bases at V and 4 bases at J, with 13 bases between the two ends. CDR3 protein: CASSSDAEGYGYTF. CDR3 coding DNA: TGTGCCAGCAGCTCCGACGCAGAGGGCTATGGCTACACCTTC.

The chain recombines TRBV9 with TRBJ1-5, with TRBD1 matching 8 bases. The CDR3 is 15 amino acids. From germline, CDR1 is SGDLS and CDR2 YYNGEE. The ends lost 0 bases at V and 5 bases at J; junction bases unmatched: 4. The CDR3 loop reads CASSVGVTGDQPQHF. CDR3 bases: TGTGCCAGCAGCGTAGGGGTGACAGGGGATCAGCCCCAGCATTTT.

This clone was counted once. The chain combines TRBV28 with TRBJ2-1, with 16 bases fitting TRBD2. The CDR3 extends over 19 amino acids. The trim removed 2 bases at V and 1 base at J, leaving 5 bases unmatched. Germline V CDR1 and CDR2: MDHEN, SYDVKM. CDR3 nucleotides: TGTGCCAGCAGTTTAGCGGGACTAGCGGGGGGGCAGTCCTACAATGAGCAGTTCTTC. Translation gives CASSLAGLAGGQSYNEQFF.

This chain uses TRBV25-1 with TRBJ2-3; 9 positions agree with TRBD2. The CDR3 covers 15 residues. CDR1 is MGHDK, CDR2 SYGVNS, per germline. J was trimmed by 6 bases and V by 5 bases; bases with no gene match: 9. CDR3 sequence (DNA): TGTGCCAGCAGTTCTTGGCGGGGGGGCTGGGATACGCAGTATTTT. It specifies CASSSWRGGWDTQYF.

V gene TRBV7-2 combines with J gene TRBJ1-1, with D maybe TRBD1 (6 bases). The CDR3 is 15 amino acids. The germline gives CDR1 SGHTA, CDR2 FQGNSA. The V end lost 1 base, the J end lost 6 bases, and 15 bases lay between the germline ends. The CDR3 spells CASSLVGRGGPEAFF. The CDR3 DNA reads TGTGCCAGCAGCTTAGTGGGACGGGGGGGCCCTGAAGCTTTCTTT.

The rearrangement links TRBV13 to TRBJ2-7; 11 bases line up with TRBD2. The CDR3 covers 18 residues. V was pared by 3 bases and J by 0 bases, with 10 bases of the junction left unmatched. The germline gives CDR1 PRHDT, CDR2 FYEKMQ (reference sequence). The CDR3 bases are TGTGCCAGCAGCTTCCTAGCGGGGGGTCCTACAAACTCCTACGAGCAGTACTTC. This gives the protein CASSFLAGGPTNSYEQYF.

The J gene is TRBJ1-1, the V gene TRBV19; TRBD1 aligns across 8 bases. CDR1 LNHDA and CDR2 SQIVND come from the germline V gene (reference sequence). J gave up 8 bases and V 5 bases, and 10 bases lay outside the gene matches. This CDR3 contains 14 residues. The CDR3 sequence is CASSSRSGGIEAFF. As DNA, the CDR3 is TGTGCCAGTAGTTCACGTTCAGGGGGCATCGAAGCTTTCTTT.

J is TRBJ2-5 and V is TRBV19; 9 nucleotides agree with TRBD1. This CDR3 contains 13 residues. CDR1 is LNHDA and CDR2 is SQIVND in the germline V gene (reference sequence). Trimming cost V 10 bases and J 4 bases; bases outside gene matches: 7. CDR3 nucleotides: TGTGCCACACAACAGGGGGCAGGAGAGACCCAGTACTTC. Amino acids: CATQQGAGETQYF.

This chain uses TRBV5-1 with TRBJ1-2; 9 bases fit TRBD1. Germline V gene sequence: CDR1 SGHRS, CDR2 YFSETQ. Trimming took 7 bases from V and 4 from J; bases not matched to a gene: 11. The CDR3 is made up of 15 amino acids. For the CDR3, the DNA is TGCGCCAGCGGCCTCAGGACAGGGGCGGGCTATGGCTACACCTTC. Translation: CASGLRTGAGYGYTF.

The chain joins TRBV5-1 to TRBJ1-1; 11 nucleotides line up with TRBD1. CDR1 and CDR2 (germline): SGHRS, YFSETQ. V lost 0 bases, J lost 9 bases, and 10 bases stayed unmatched. This CDR3 is built from 16 residues. The CDR3 DNA reads as TGCGCCAGCAGCTTGGGGGGGGGTCGGACAGGGGGCCAAGCTTTCTTT. It translates to CASSLGGGRTGGQAFF.

The CDR3 DNA reads TGTGCCAGCAGTGGTTACAGGGTCTTGGGCACTGAAGCTTTCTTT. This encodes CASSGYRVLGTEAFF. The V and J genes are TRBV6-1 and TRBJ1-1, with a weak D call TRBD1 (6 bases). Germline V lookup: CDR1 MNHNS, CDR2 SASEGT. The CDR3 runs 15 residues. Trimming removed 4 bases at V and 4 bases at J, with 16 bases between.

The chain joins TRBV18 to TRBJ2-3; 7 bases align to TRBD2. The V gene end was trimmed by 0 bases and the J gene end by 4 bases; junction bases not matched to a gene: 1. This CDR3 comprises 14 residues. Germline V CDR1 and CDR2: KGHSH, LQKENI. CDR3 nucleotides: TGTGCCAGCTCACCACCGACTAGCCCAGATACGCAGTATTTT. Translating it yields CASSPPTSPDTQYF. The full variable domain, with the rest looked up from reference TRBV18 and TRBJ2-3, is NAGVMQNPRHLVRRRGQEARLRCSPMKGHSHVYWYRQLPEEGLKFMVYLQKENIIDESGMPKERFSAEFPKEGPSILRIQQVVRGDSAAYFCASSPPTSPDTQYFGPGTRLTVL.

The chain has TRBV5-1 and TRBJ2-1; 7 positions match TRBD2. The CDR3 covers 17 residues. The germline V gene encodes CDR1 SGHRS and CDR2 YFSETQ. V dropped 0 bases and J dropped 1; count of bases not matched to a gene: 7. The CDR3 bases are TGCGCCAGCAGCTTGGGGGGGAAGGGAGGGTCCTACAATGAGCAGTTCTTC. This codes for CASSLGGKGGSYNEQFF.

J is TRBJ1-5 and V is TRBV28, with 9 bases matching TRBD1. The CDR3 runs 17 residues. Germline lookup yields CDR1 MDHEN and CDR2 SYDVKM. Trimming took 6 bases from V and 0 from J; bases not matched to a gene: 9. The CDR3 DNA sequence: TGTGCCAGCAGGCTGATACAGGGGGCGTATAGCAATCAGCCCCAGCATTTT. Its translation is CASRLIQGAYSNQPQHF. Full variable domain (rest looked up from reference TRBV28 and TRBJ1-5): DVKVTQSSRYLVKRTGEKVFLECVQDMDHENMFWYRQDPGLGLRLIYFSYDVKMKEKGDIPEGYSVSREKKERFSLILESASTNQTSMYLCASRLIQGAYSNQPQHFGDGTRLSIL.

The CDR3 DNA reads TGTGCCAGCAGCTTACCGGACAGGGATCTTGGAAACACCATATATTTT. Its protein product is CASSLPDRDLGNTIYF. The rearrangement links TRBV7-2 to TRBJ1-3; TRBD1 agrees at 8 bases. Germline V CDR1 and CDR2: SGHTA, FQGNSA. Losses at the gene ends were 2 bases for V and 3 bases for J; bases not matched to a gene: 6. The CDR3 extends over 16 amino acids.

V gene TRBV5-4 combines with J gene TRBJ1-2, with unresolved D. Germline CDR1 is SGHNT and CDR2 is YYREEE (reference sequence). The V and J ends lost 1 base and 4 bases respectively, with 14 bases between them. The CDR3 contains 15 residues. CDR3 amino acids: CASSLTGSPSYGYTF. The CDR3 bases are TGTGCCAGCAGCTTGACCGGGAGCCCCTCCTATGGCTACACCTTC.

The chain recombines TRBV6-5 with TRBJ2-1, with TRBD1 as a possible D gene (6 bases). Germline-derived CDR1 and CDR2 are MNHEY and SVGAGI. V shed 4 bases and J shed 0 bases, with 10 bases lying between them. The CDR3 contains 15 residues. Written as DNA, the CDR3 is TGTGCCAGCAGTTTAGACAGGAGCTCCTACAATGAGCAGTTCTTC. Protein product: CASSLDRSSYNEQFF.

The chain is built from TRBV7-9 and TRBJ1-5; the D gene is possibly TRBD1 (6 bases). CDR1 and CDR2 (germline): SEHNR, FQNEAQ (reference sequence). The CDR3 has 14 amino acids. V was shortened by 5 bases and J by 6 bases, with 14 bases between the two germline ends. CDR3 bases: TGTGCCAGCAGCGAGGGGGGGTCCGCTCAGCCCCAGCATTTT. Translation: CASSEGGSAQPQHF.

V is TRBV9 and J is TRBJ1-5; the match to TRBD1 covers 7 bases. Germline V lookup: CDR1 SGDLS, CDR2 YYNGEE. This CDR3 has 13 amino acids. V lost 5 bases, J lost 8 bases, and 7 bases stayed unmatched. The CDR3 loop reads CASSERDSEPQHF. CDR3 DNA: TGTGCCAGCAGTGAACGGGACAGCGAGCCCCAGCATTTT.

The V and J genes are TRBV11-3 and TRBJ2-5; 7 bases map to TRBD1. Germline CDR1 and CDR2: SGHNT and YENEEA. The CDR3 consists of 13 residues. V lost 5 bases to trimming and J lost 5 bases; unmatched junction nucleotides: 5. The CDR3 bases are TGTGCCAGCAGCCTAAGGGGGCTGGAGACCCAGTACTTC. This encodes CASSLRGLETQYF.